The clone carrying this T cell receptor (beta chain) appeared many times. Its matching antigen is unknown. Arm-PCR with iRepertoire HTBI primers amplified the CDR3 regions for these TCR beta libraries. MiXCR was run by TCRdb on the multiplex PCR reads, yielding one entry per CDR3 protein. The table includes under 300,000 distinct CDR3 sequences, around 20% detected once. These data originate in a study of regulatory T cells in long-lasting Graves disease. Broader study findings: Persistent patients had more shared public clonotypes (under 3,000) than new patients (about 970). Authors noted too few samples as a limitation. Persistent disease samples used TRBV28, TRBJ1-2 and TRBJ2-5 preferentially. Less diverse TCR repertoires were seen in persistent Graves' patients than in newly diagnosed ones.

This CDR3 spans 14 amino acids. Trimming cost V 4 bases and J 2 bases, with 10 bases left between them. Time point in this sample: newly diagnosed GD, antithyroid drugs for less than 3 months. PBMCs were the source of the RNA used for TCR sequencing. The J gene is TRBJ2-3, the V gene TRBV12-3 or TRBV12-4; D may be TRBD1 (6 bases). This TCR was sampled from a female donor with Graves disease. Material: peripheral blood mononuclear cells (PBMCs), obtained at new diagnosis, from a patient treated with antithyroid drugs. The CDR3 DNA sequence: TGTGCCAGCAGTTCTCAGGGGATCACAGATACGCAGTATTTT. Encoded protein: CASSSQGITDTQYF.